This is a list of T cell receptor beta chains from one sample in a study of beta chain features in type 1 diabetes. Method: immunoSEQ multiplex PCR; TCRdb's copy keeps in-frame clones and lacks some. Of hundreds of thousands of clones in the sample, 11% to 15% were seen once. What was sequenced was naive CD4+ T cells from blood. The receptors shown here come from a man between 18 and 35 years old with type 1 diabetes. Both conserved end residues are trimmed from each CDR3. The order of the fields is CDR3 protein, clone size, V gene, J gene, D gene, CDR3 length. D genes are given only for firm matches. Expanded clones are given a class, and other clones once, few, many or no size at all.

CDR3: ASSSVSSGANVLT
size: few
V: TRBV7-2
J: TRBJ2-6
D: NA
length: 13

CDR3: ASSLGPETQY
size: NA
V: TRBV5-1
J: TRBJ2-5
D: NA
length: 10

CDR3: ASSENWGNQPQH
size: few
V: TRBV2
J: TRBJ1-5
D: NA
length: 12

CDR3: AWARQGSNQPQH
size: NA
V: TRBV30
J: TRBJ1-5
D: TRBD1
length: 12

CDR3: ASSQLMGSRGEKLF
size: NA
V: TRBV4-3
J: TRBJ1-4
D: NA
length: 14

CDR3: ASSERLAGGSSTDTQY
size: few
V: TRBV6-1
J: TRBJ2-3
D: TRBD2
length: 16

CDR3: ASSQDRSGLYEQY
size: few
V: TRBV4-3
J: TRBJ2-7
D: NA
length: 13

CDR3: ASSLLNEQY
size: NA
V: TRBV5-6
J: NA
D: NA
length: 9

CDR3: ASSDRSGYGYT
size: few
V: TRBV6-1
J: TRBJ1-2
D: NA
length: 11

CDR3: AWSKLERQGPSEKLF
size: NA
V: TRBV30
J: TRBJ1-4
D: TRBD1
length: 15

CDR3: SAGDNPPQY
size: few
V: TRBV20-1
J: TRBJ2-5
D: NA
length: 9

CDR3: ASSLEGRRAEAF
size: NA
V: TRBV5-1
J: TRBJ1-1
D: NA
length: 12

CDR3: ASSLTHLGETQY
size: NA
V: TRBV7-3
J: TRBJ2-5
D: NA
length: 12

CDR3: ASSMGADYGYT
size: NA
V: TRBV19
J: TRBJ1-2
D: NA
length: 11

CDR3: ASSLAASGGLLKQF
size: NA
V: TRBV7-2
J: TRBJ2-1
D: TRBD2
length: 14

CDR3: ASSPAPGSYNEQF
size: few
V: TRBV6-6
J: TRBJ2-1
D: NA
length: 13

CDR3: ASSQGRVSQETQY
size: NA
V: TRBV4-1
J: TRBJ2-5
D: NA
length: 13

CDR3: ASSFGRGGMDEQF
size: few
V: TRBV7-7
J: TRBJ2-1
D: TRBD2
length: 13

CDR3: ASSLRGLAAREQY
size: NA
V: TRBV5-1
J: TRBJ2-7
D: TRBD2
length: 13

CDR3: ASSLRGDNSPLH
size: few
V: TRBV5-1
J: TRBJ1-6
D: NA
length: 12

CDR3: ATSRDPIREQY
size: few
V: TRBV15
J: TRBJ2-7
D: NA
length: 11

CDR3: ASSLWTATDTQY
size: few
V: TRBV27
J: TRBJ2-3
D: NA
length: 12

CDR3: AWSVDRGLAF
size: NA
V: TRBV30
J: TRBJ1-1
D: NA
length: 10

CDR3: ASSQERPGGTYEQY
size: once
V: TRBV4-1
J: TRBJ2-7
D: TRBD1
length: 14

CDR3: ASSQGTLRVGGSYEQY
size: NA
V: TRBV4-3
J: TRBJ2-7
D: NA
length: 16

CDR3: ASSGAGGPADTQY
size: NA
V: TRBV2
J: TRBJ2-3
D: TRBD2
length: 13

CDR3: ASSFFKSNEKLF
size: few
V: TRBV7-9
J: TRBJ1-4
D: NA
length: 12

CDR3: ASTSSGSTGELF
size: NA
V: TRBV6-1
J: TRBJ2-2
D: TRBD2
length: 12

CDR3: ASSEAAGGLWQETQY
size: NA
V: TRBV6-1
J: TRBJ2-5
D: TRBD2
length: 15

CDR3: AWSVGLAGTDTQY
size: NA
V: TRBV30
J: TRBJ2-3
D: TRBD2
length: 13

CDR3: ASSWWGLAGEQF
size: few
V: TRBV5-1
J: TRBJ2-1
D: TRBD2
length: 12

CDR3: ASSLTREQY
size: NA
V: TRBV28
J: TRBJ2-7
D: NA
length: 9

CDR3: ASSPPIGDTQY
size: NA
V: TRBV9
J: TRBJ2-3
D: NA
length: 11

CDR3: ASRPPGGMNTEAF
size: NA
V: TRBV6-6
J: TRBJ1-1
D: NA
length: 13

CDR3: ARQKGVQETQY
size: NA
V: TRBV21-1
J: TRBJ2-5
D: NA
length: 11

CDR3: ASSPTGGGETQY
size: NA
V: TRBV7-2
J: TRBJ2-5
D: TRBD1
length: 12

CDR3: ASSVRDIRGEQY
size: few
V: TRBV19
J: TRBJ2-7
D: NA
length: 12

CDR3: ATSRVAGVVYEQF
size: few
V: TRBV15
J: TRBJ2-1
D: TRBD2
length: 13

CDR3: ASSEGQGSSYEQY
size: NA
V: TRBV5-1
J: TRBJ2-7
D: TRBD1
length: 13

CDR3: AGNRALSEKLF
size: few
V: TRBV30
J: TRBJ1-4
D: NA
length: 11

CDR3: ASYGGRDVTDTQY
size: NA
V: TRBV5-1
J: TRBJ2-3
D: TRBD2
length: 13

CDR3: ASSSHREQY
size: NA
V: TRBV28
J: TRBJ2-7
D: NA
length: 9

CDR3: ASSARLAGNTGELF
size: NA
V: TRBV5-6
J: TRBJ2-2
D: TRBD2
length: 14

CDR3: AWSPGLAGTDTQY
size: NA
V: TRBV30
J: TRBJ2-3
D: TRBD2
length: 13

CDR3: ASSSYRTDTQY
size: NA
V: TRBV27
J: TRBJ2-3
D: NA
length: 11

CDR3: ASSVIAGGPKNEQF
size: NA
V: TRBV25-1
J: TRBJ2-1
D: TRBD2
length: 14

CDR3: ASSYSGQGPYGYT
size: NA
V: TRBV6-5
J: TRBJ1-2
D: TRBD1
length: 13

CDR3: AWQYAGTPRYEQY
size: few
V: TRBV30
J: TRBJ2-7
D: NA
length: 13

CDR3: SVGTVVSTDTQY
size: few
V: TRBV29-1
J: TRBJ2-3
D: NA
length: 12

CDR3: ASRMTDRGETQY
size: few
V: TRBV5-4
J: TRBJ2-5
D: NA
length: 12

CDR3: ASSLFAGQATTGELF
size: few
V: TRBV5-8
J: TRBJ2-2
D: TRBD1
length: 15

CDR3: ASSGDYQETQY
size: NA
V: TRBV2
J: TRBJ2-5
D: TRBD2
length: 11

CDR3: ASSLEGTSKAYEQY
size: few
V: TRBV7-2
J: TRBJ2-7
D: TRBD2
length: 14

CDR3: ASRDPGVIEAF
size: few
V: TRBV6-5
J: TRBJ1-1
D: NA
length: 11

CDR3: ASSLEGNYEQY
size: NA
V: TRBV7-9
J: TRBJ2-7
D: NA
length: 11

CDR3: ASSWGLAGGRDTQY
size: few
V: TRBV7-2
J: TRBJ2-3
D: TRBD2
length: 14

CDR3: AWSVGSTDTQY
size: few
V: TRBV30
J: TRBJ2-3
D: NA
length: 11

CDR3: ASSVEPSTDTQY
size: few
V: TRBV25-1
J: TRBJ2-3
D: NA
length: 12